This T cell receptor beta chain stems from a study of Ad26.COV2.S vaccination and SARS-CoV-2 variants. This clone was counted a few times. Its target is not known. Trimming removed 2 bases from V and 2 bases from J, with 15 bases in between. This CDR3 is 16 amino acids long. The germline V gene encodes CDR1 MNHEY and CDR2 SVGEGT. Study-level results: Vaccinated and placebo-treated recipients had similar non-spike TCR breadth.

Treatment specified: approximately 18 received Ad26.COV2.S at low or high dose, single or two shots; 5 received placebo; per-sample allocation not given. Following the first vaccine or placebo injection, samples were taken on day 63. Sequencing used immunoSEQ multiplex PCR; TCRdb keeps in-frame clones, though not all of them. Among around 500,000 clones listed, approximately 90% were seen once. Here the sequenced sample was peripheral blood, taken in a trial of Ad26.COV2.S vaccine versus placebo. The clonotype originates from a person between 18 and 65 years old who received the Ad26.COV2.S COVID-19 vaccine or a placebo. The chain couples TRBV6-2 or TRBV6-3 to TRBJ1-2; tentative D call: TRBD1 (5 bases). This chain's CDR3 is CASSYNFDSRNYGYTF. The DNA of the CDR3 is TGTGCCAGCAGTTACAATTTTGACAGTAGAAACTATGGCTACACCTTC.